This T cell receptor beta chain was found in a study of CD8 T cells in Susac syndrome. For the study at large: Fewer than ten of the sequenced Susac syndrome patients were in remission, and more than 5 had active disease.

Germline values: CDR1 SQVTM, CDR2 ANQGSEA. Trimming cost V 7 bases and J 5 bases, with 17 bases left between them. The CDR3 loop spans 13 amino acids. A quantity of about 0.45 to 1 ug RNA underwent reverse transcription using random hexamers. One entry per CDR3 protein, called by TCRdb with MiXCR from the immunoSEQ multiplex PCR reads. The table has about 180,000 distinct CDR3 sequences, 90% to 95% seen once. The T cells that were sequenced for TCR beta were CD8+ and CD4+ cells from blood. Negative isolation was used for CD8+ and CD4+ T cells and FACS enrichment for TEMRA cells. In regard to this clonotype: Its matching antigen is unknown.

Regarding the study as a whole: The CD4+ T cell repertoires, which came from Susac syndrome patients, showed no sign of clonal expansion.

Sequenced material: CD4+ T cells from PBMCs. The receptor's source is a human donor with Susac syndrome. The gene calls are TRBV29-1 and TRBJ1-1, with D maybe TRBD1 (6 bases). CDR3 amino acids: CSAETGRGTEAFF. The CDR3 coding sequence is TGCAGCGCCGAGACAGGAAGGGGAACTGAAGCTTTCTTT.